This T cell receptor beta chain was recovered during a study of immune heterogeneity within non-small cell lung tumors. Bulk tumor genomic DNA served as template, at around 600 ng per sample. Each primary tumor yielded several biopsies, collected far apart from one another at surgery. Surgery that was curative in intent was performed on patients with untreated, newly diagnosed non-small cell lung cancer. Non-small cell lung cancer patients, newly diagnosed and having surgery with curative intent, served as donors. This CDR3 is built from 13 residues. Germline V gene data show CDR1 as SEHNR and CDR2 as FQNEAQ (reference sequence). The TCR beta CDR3 region was amplified by multiplex PCR employing 32 V and 13 J primers. TCRdb itself ran the multiplex PCR reads through MiXCR, one entry per CDR3 protein. The table has about 3,600 distinct CDR3 sequences, 25% to 30% seen once. Details on this clonotype: A much larger clonotype is one base distant, so this may be a read error.

Sequences were obtained from lung tumor tissue. The TCR comes from a man in his sixties with non-small cell lung cancer. The chain combines TRBV7-9 with TRBJ2-1; TRBD2 might be the D (5 bases). CDR3 amino acids: CAILAGGNNEQLF. CDR3 in DNA: TGTGCCATTCTAGCCGGAGGCAACAATGAGCAGCTCTTC.